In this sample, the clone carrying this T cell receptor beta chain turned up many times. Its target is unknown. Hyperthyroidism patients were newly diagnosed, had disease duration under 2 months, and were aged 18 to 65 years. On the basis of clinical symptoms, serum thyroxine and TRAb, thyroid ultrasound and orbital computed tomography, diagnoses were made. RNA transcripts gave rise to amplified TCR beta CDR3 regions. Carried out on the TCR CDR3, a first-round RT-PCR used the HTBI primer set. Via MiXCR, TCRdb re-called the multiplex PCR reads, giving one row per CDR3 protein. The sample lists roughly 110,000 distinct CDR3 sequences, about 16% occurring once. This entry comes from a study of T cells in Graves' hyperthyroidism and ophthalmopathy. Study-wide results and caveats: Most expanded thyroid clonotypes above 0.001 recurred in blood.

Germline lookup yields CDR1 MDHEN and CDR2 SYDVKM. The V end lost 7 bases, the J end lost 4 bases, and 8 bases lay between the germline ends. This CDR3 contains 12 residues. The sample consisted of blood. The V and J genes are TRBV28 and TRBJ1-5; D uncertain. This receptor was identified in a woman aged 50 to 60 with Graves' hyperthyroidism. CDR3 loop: CASKVANQPQHF. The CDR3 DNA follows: TGTGCCAGCAAAGTAGCTAATCAGCCCCAGCATTTT.